What follows describes a single T cell receptor (beta chain). The antigen is unknown. PCR amplification relied on 60 Vbeta primers (plus 13 Jbeta primers). Using immunoSEQ multiplex PCR, the repertoire was profiled, and TCRdb retains in-frame clones only, with some absent. The sample consists of approximately 140,000 clones, about three quarters of them appearing once. The data belong to a study of cytomegalovirus exposure and HLA in healthy donors. The germline V gene encodes CDR1 SGHRS and CDR2 YFSETQ. V was pared by 5 bases and J by 1 base, with 14 bases between. The length of the CDR3 is 15 residues. General study findings and limits: Cytomegalovirus-associated status was assigned to about 180 TCR beta chains. Trimming of TCR beta V- and J-genes showed a link, identified in a later analysis, to a missense DCLRE1C variant.

The genes are TRBV5-1 and TRBJ2-3, with D tentatively TRBD1 (6 bases). This clonotype was obtained from a female donor in good health and CMV-seronegative. The sequenced sample was PBMCs. CDR3 DNA: TGCGCCAGCAGAGGGATCAGGGGAGGCACAGATACGCAGTATTTT. Protein: CASRGIRGGTDTQYF.